This is a list of T cell receptor beta chains from one sample in a study of blood T cell repertoires in COVID-19. Assay: immunoSEQ multiplex PCR; the TCRdb copy retains only in-frame clones and omits some. The sample comprises 250,000 to 300,000 clones, 70% to 90% of which are singletons, and 15% rests with the top ten. The sample comprised PBMCs or T cells enriched from blood (not recorded which). The source is a man younger than 35 who had recovered from COVID-19. CDR3s include the opening cysteine and the closing phenylalanine or tryptophan. A D gene is named only where the DNA matches it firmly. Rows may omit the clone size; those that give it use once, few, many or a size class.

-	-	TRBJ1-2	TRBV25-1	CASSESQPFAGDGYTF	TGTGCCAGCAGTGAATCCCAACCCTTTGCGGGGGACGGCTACACCTTC
-	TRBD2	TRBJ2-1	TRBV5-1	CASTLAGGHNEQFF	TGCGCCAGCACTTTAGCGGGGGGCCACAATGAGCAGTTCTTC
-	TRBD1	TRBJ1-2	TRBV10-2	CASSPRTGGAPYGYTF	TGCGCCAGCAGTCCGAGGACAGGGGGCGCCCCTTATGGCTACACCTTC
-	TRBD1	TRBJ2-7	TRBV10-1	CASSGGQEKAYEQYF	TGCGCCAGCAGTGGGGGACAGGAAAAAGCGTACGAGCAGTACTTC
-	-	TRBJ1-2	TRBV30	CAWRTGIYGYTF	TGTGCCTGGAGGACAGGAATCTATGGCTACACCTTC
-	TRBD1	TRBJ1-1	TRBV19	CASRNRGWDTEAFF	TGTGCCAGTAGAAACAGGGGTTGGGACACTGAAGCTTTCTTT
-	-	TRBJ2-2	TRBV7-8	CASSLALPNTGELFF	TGTGCCAGCAGCTTAGCTCTACCGAACACCGGGGAGCTGTTTTTT
-	-	TRBJ2-1	TRBV5-1	CASSFSGVGDEQFF	TGCGCCAGCAGCTTTTCGGGAGTAGGCGATGAGCAGTTCTTC
-	TRBD1	TRBJ1-2	TRBV12-5	CASGLTRTGGSYGYTF	TGTGCTAGTGGTTTGACGCGGACAGGGGGAAGCTATGGCTACACCTTC
-	TRBD1	TRBJ1-6	TRBV6-5	CASSYSGTGRSPLHF	TGTGCCAGCAGTTACTCCGGGACAGGGAGGTCACCCCTCCACTTT
-	-	TRBJ1-6	TRBV19	CASSIGSLRSPLHF	TGTGCCAGTAGTATCGGGTCCTTACGATCACCCCTCCACTTT
-	-	TRBJ1-3	TRBV4-1	CASSQISLRVPGNTIYF	TGCGCCAGCAGCCAGATCTCCCTGAGGGTCCCTGGAAACACCATATATTTT
-	-	TRBJ1-1	TRBV5-1	CASSRGNTEAFF	TGCGCCAGCAGCAGAGGGAACACTGAAGCTTTCTTT
-	-	TRBJ2-1	TRBV14	CASSQSRIYNEQFF	TGTGCCAGCAGCCAAAGCAGGATCTACAATGAGCAGTTCTTC
few	TRBD1	TRBJ2-4	TRBV6-6	CASSRRQGAYTVNIQYF	TGTGCCAGCAGTCGGCGACAGGGGGCTTATACGGTCAACATTCAGTACTTC
few	TRBD1	TRBJ2-2	TRBV5-6	CASSFDRGNTGELFF	TGTGCCAGCAGCTTCGACAGGGGCAACACCGGGGAGCTGTTTTTT
-	TRBD2	TRBJ2-1	TRBV6-1	CASSDKGLAVYNEQFF	TGTGCCAGCAGTGATAAGGGACTAGCGGTTTACAATGAGCAGTTCTTC
-	-	TRBJ1-6	TRBV6-1	CASSETWGRANSPLHF	TGTGCCAGCAGTGAGACCTGGGGCAGGGCGAATTCACCCCTCCACTTT
few	TRBD1	TRBJ1-6	TRBV6-4	CASSVRTGDNSPLHF	TGTGCCAGCAGCGTCAGGACAGGCGATAATTCACCCCTCCACTTT
-	TRBD1	TRBJ2-3	TRBV10-3	CATAGQGADTQYF	TGTGCCACGGCGGGACAGGGGGCAGATACGCAGTATTTT
-	TRBD1	TRBJ2-5	TRBV19	CASSMPGQEYQETQYF	TGTGCCAGTAGTATGCCGGGACAGGAGTACCAAGAGACCCAGTACTTC
-	-	TRBJ2-1	TRBV9	CASGPLSSWDSSYNEQFF	TGTGCCAGCGGACCGCTATCGTCGTGGGACTCCTCCTACAATGAGCAGTTCTTC
-	TRBD1	TRBJ1-1	TRBV4-2	CASSRSPAAGGNTEAFF	TGTGCCAGCAGTCGGAGCCCCGCGGCAGGGGGGAACACTGAAGCTTTCTTT
-	TRBD2	TRBJ2-3	TRBV5-5	CASSLLLAGYYTQYF	TGTGCCAGCAGCTTGTTATTAGCGGGGTACTATACGCAGTATTTT
-	TRBD1	TRBJ1-1	TRBV10-3	CAISDGQGALFFGDLVGTEAFF	TGTGCCATCAGTGACGGACAGGGGGCGCTATTTTTTGGGGATTTAGTGGGCACTGAAGCTTTCTTT
-	TRBD2	TRBJ2-7	TRBV6-5	CASSRGDFSYEQYF	TGTGCCAGCAGTCGGGGGGACTTCTCCTACGAGCAGTACTTC
-	TRBD2	TRBJ2-5	TRBV24-1	CATSDPSGGPQETQYF	TGTGCCACCAGTGACCCTAGCGGGGGGCCCCAAGAGACCCAGTACTTC
-	TRBD2	TRBJ2-7	TRBV25-1	CASSDPGMSSGRYYEQYF	TGTGCCAGCAGTGACCCCGGCATGAGTAGCGGGAGATACTACGAGCAGTACTTC
-	TRBD1	TRBJ2-1	TRBV7-9	CASSLGTGEQFF	TGTGCCAGCAGCTTGGGGACAGGGGAGCAGTTCTTC
-	-	TRBJ2-5	TRBV5-4	CASSPRGGETQYF	TGTGCCAGCAGCCCGAGGGGGGGGGAGACCCAGTACTTC
few	TRBD1	TRBJ1-5	TRBV4-1	CASSQTPMTGSNNQPQHF	TGCGCCAGCAGCCAGACCCCTATGACAGGGAGTAACAATCAGCCCCAGCATTTT
-	TRBD2	TRBJ2-4	TRBV30	CASSTSGTIQYF	TGTGCCTCTTCGACTAGCGGGACCATTCAGTACTTC
-	TRBD2	TRBJ2-1	TRBV18	CASSPHTSGNYNEQFF	TGTGCCAGCTCACCACACACTAGCGGAAACTACAATGAGCAGTTCTTC
-	TRBD2	TRBJ2-1	TRBV3-1/TRBV3-2	CASSQYSGGDLNEQFF	TGTGCCAGCAGCCAGTATAGCGGGGGGGATTTAAATGAGCAGTTCTTC
-	TRBD1	TRBJ2-7	TRBV5-1	CASSLADQGASEQYF	TGCGCCAGCAGCTTGGCCGACCAGGGGGCTAGCGAGCAGTACTTC
-	-	TRBJ1-2	TRBV7-9	CASSFSGGDNYGYTF	TGTGCCAGCAGCTTTTCGGGGGGCGACAACTATGGCTACACCTTC
once	TRBD1	TRBJ1-1	TRBV5-1	CASSAEIDRDRNTEAFF	TGCGCCAGCAGCGCGGAGATAGACAGGGATCGTAACACTGAAGCTTTCTTT
few	-	TRBJ2-2	TRBV25-1	CASSEGDTGELFF	TGTGCCAGCAGTGAGGGAGACACCGGGGAGCTGTTTTTT
-	-	TRBJ1-1	TRBV12-3/TRBV12-4	CASSGSGGTEAFF	TGTGCCAGCAGCGGGAGTGGGGGCACTGAAGCTTTCTTT
-	-	TRBJ1-3	TRBV2	CASSKYTSTGTGNTIYF	TGTGCTAGCTCGAAGTATACCTCAACAGGGACTGGAAACACCATATATTTT
-	TRBD2	TRBJ2-1	TRBV9	CASGLAGVNEQFF	TGTGCCAGCGGATTAGCGGGAGTTAATGAGCAGTTCTTC
-	-	TRBJ2-5	TRBV7-6	CASSPALDRQETQYF	TGTGCCAGCAGCCCCGCCCTGGACAGACAAGAGACCCAGTACTTC
-	TRBD1	TRBJ1-2	TRBV5-1	CASSPDRGYGYTF	TGCGCCAGCAGCCCCGACAGGGGCTATGGCTACACCTTC
-	-	TRBJ2-5	TRBV11-3	CASSLERAIGETQYF	TGTGCCAGCAGCTTGGAGCGAGCAATCGGAGAGACCCAGTACTTC
-	TRBD2	TRBJ2-3	TRBV10-1	CASSEGAGGPSVDTQYF	TGCGCCAGCAGTGAAGGGGCGGGAGGGCCCTCGGTGGATACGCAGTATTTT
-	-	TRBJ1-5	TRBV5-6	CASSLAAGGSGPQHF	TGTGCCAGCAGCTTGGCCGCGGGGGGTTCAGGGCCCCAGCATTTT
-	-	TRBJ2-1	TRBV5-1	CASAEYLSSYNEQFF	TGCGCCAGCGCGGAGTACTTGAGCTCCTACAATGAGCAGTTCTTC
-	-	TRBJ2-7	TRBV4-1	CASSQGYRVGQYF	TGCGCCAGCAGCCAAGGGTACAGGGTTGGGCAGTACTTC
-	-	TRBJ2-5	TRBV5-4	CASSLARFQETQYF	TGTGCCAGCAGCTTGGCCAGGTTCCAAGAGACCCAGTACTTC
few	-	TRBJ2-7	TRBV5-1	CASSLGGTYEQYF	TGCGCCAGCAGCTTGGGGGGCACCTACGAGCAGTACTTC
few	-	TRBJ2-7	TRBV19	CASSRQEQDYEQYF	TGTGCCAGTAGTAGACAGGAACAAGACTACGAGCAGTACTTC
-	TRBD2	TRBJ2-4	TRBV11-3	CASSPRLAGAKNIQYF	TGTGCCAGCAGCCCTAGACTAGCGGGAGCCAAAAACATTCAGTACTTC
-	TRBD2	TRBJ2-7	TRBV5-1	CASSPTPTTSPYEQYF	TGCGCCAGCAGCCCGACACCTACGACTAGCCCCTACGAGCAGTACTTC
-	TRBD2	TRBJ2-5	TRBV27	CASSPAGGRQETQYF	TGTGCCAGCAGTCCAGCGGGGGGTCGACAAGAGACCCAGTACTTC
-	-	TRBJ1-6	TRBV10-3	CAISESQLRLANSPLHF	TGTGCCATCAGTGAGTCACAGCTAAGGTTGGCTAATTCACCCCTCCACTTT
-	-	TRBJ2-7	TRBV27	CASSLLATGYEQYF	TGTGCCAGCAGCCTCCTAGCGACCGGCTACGAGCAGTACTTC
-	TRBD1	TRBJ1-1	TRBV6-1	CASSDSTGPTEAFF	TGTGCCAGCAGTGATTCGACAGGGCCCACTGAAGCTTTCTTT